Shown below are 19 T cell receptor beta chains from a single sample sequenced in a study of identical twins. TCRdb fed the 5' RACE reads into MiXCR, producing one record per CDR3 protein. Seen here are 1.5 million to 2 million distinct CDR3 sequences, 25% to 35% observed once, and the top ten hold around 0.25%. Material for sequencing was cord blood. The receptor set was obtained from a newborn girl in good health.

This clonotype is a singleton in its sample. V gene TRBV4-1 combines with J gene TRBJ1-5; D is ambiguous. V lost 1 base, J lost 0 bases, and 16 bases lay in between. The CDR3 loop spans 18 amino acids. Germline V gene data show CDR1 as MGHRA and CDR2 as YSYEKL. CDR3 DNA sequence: TGCGCCAGCAGCCAAGCATTATTTGGCCTATATAGCAATCAGCCCCAGCATTTT. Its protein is CASSQALFGLYSNQPQHF.

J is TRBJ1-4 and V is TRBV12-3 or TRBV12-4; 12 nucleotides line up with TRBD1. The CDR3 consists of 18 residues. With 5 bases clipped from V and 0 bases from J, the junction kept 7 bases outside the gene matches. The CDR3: CASSPGDRGLPTNEKLFF. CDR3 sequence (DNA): TGTGCCAGCAGTCCCGGGGACAGGGGGCTTCCAACTAATGAAAAACTGTTTTTT.

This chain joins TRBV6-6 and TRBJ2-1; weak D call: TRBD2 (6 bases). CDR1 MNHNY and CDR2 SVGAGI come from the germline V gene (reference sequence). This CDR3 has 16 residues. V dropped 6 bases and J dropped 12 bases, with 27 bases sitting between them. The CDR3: CASSLLAGPIVRMQFF. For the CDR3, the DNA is TGTGCCAGCAGCCTACTGGCGGGACCTATCGTTAGGATGCAGTTCTTC.

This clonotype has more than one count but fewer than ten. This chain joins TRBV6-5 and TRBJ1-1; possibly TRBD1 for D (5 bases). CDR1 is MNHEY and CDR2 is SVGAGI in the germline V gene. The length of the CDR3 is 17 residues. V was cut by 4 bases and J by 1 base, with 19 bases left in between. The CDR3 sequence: CASSLRTSWTWNTEAFF. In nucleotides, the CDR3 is TGTGCCAGCAGTTTAAGGACAAGTTGGACTTGGAACACTGAAGCTTTCTTT.

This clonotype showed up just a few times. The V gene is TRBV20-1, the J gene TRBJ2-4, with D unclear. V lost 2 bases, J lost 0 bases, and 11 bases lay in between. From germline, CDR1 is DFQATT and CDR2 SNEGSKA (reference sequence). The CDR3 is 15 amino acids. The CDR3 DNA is TGCAGTGCTAGACTTCGGCGGCTAGCCAAAAACATTCAGTACTTC. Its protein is CSARLRRLAKNIQYF.

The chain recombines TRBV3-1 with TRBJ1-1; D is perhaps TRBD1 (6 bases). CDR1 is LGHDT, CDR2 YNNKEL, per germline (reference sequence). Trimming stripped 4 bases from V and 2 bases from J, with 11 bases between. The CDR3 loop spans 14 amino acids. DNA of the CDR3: TGTGCCAGCAGCCGGGGGCAGGCAAACACTGAAGCTTTCTTT. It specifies CASSRGQANTEAFF.

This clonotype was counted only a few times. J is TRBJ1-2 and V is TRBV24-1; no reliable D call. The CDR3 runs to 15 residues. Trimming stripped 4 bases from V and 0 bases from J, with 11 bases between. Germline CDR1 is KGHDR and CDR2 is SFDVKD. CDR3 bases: TGTGCCACCAGTGACTCTGGACGGTCTAACTATGGCTACACCTTC. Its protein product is CATSDSGRSNYGYTF.

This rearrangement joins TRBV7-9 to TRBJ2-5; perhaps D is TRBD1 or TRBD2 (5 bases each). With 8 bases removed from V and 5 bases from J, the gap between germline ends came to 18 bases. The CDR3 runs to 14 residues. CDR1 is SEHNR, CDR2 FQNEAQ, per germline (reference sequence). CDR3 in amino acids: CASGRGSPGETQYF. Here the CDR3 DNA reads TGTGCCAGCGGACGGGGCTCGCCGGGGGAGACCCAGTACTTC.

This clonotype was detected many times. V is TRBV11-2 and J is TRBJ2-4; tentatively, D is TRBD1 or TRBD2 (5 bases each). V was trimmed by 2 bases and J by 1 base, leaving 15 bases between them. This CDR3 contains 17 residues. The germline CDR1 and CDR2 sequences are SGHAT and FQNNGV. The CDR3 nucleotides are TGTGCCAGCAGCTTACCCGGCAGGGAGATGGCCAAAAACATTCAGTACTTC. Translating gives CASSLPGREMAKNIQYF.

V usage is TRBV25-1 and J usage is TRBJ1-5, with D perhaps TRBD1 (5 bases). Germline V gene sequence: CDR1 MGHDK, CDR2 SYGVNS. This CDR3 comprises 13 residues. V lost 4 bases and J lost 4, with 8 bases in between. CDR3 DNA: TGTGCCAGCAGTGGGGGGTGGAATCAGCCCCAGCATTTT. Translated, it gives CASSGGWNQPQHF.

This CDR3 is CASSLGRRNYGYTF. The CDR3 bases are TGTGCCAGCAGTTTAGGTCGGCGTAACTATGGCTACACCTTC. V is TRBV27 and J is TRBJ1-2; D uncertain. Germline assignment: CDR1 MNHEY and CDR2 SMNVEV (reference sequence). CDR3 length: 14 residues. Between the trimmed V and J ends, which lost 2 bases and 1 base, there was a span of 8 bases.

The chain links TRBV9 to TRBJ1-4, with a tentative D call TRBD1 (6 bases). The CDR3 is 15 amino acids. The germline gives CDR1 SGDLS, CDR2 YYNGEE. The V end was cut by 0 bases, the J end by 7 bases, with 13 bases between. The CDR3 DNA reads TGTGCCAGCAGCGTAGAGCCGGGGGCCGCTGAAAAACTGTTTTTT. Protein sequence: CASSVEPGAAEKLFF. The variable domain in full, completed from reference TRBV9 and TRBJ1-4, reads DSGVTQTPKHLITATGQRVTLRCSPRSGDLSVYWYQQSLDQGLQFLIQYYNGEERAKGNILERFSAQQFPDLHSELNLSSLELGDSALYFCASSVEPGAAEKLFFGSGTQLSVL.

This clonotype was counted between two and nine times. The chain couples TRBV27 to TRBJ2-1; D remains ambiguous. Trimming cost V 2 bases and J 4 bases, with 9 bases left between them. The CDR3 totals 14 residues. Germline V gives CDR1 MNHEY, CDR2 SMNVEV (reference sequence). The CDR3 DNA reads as TGTGCCAGCAGTTTAATGTGGCTGTACAATGAGCAGTTCTTC. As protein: CASSLMWLYNEQFF.

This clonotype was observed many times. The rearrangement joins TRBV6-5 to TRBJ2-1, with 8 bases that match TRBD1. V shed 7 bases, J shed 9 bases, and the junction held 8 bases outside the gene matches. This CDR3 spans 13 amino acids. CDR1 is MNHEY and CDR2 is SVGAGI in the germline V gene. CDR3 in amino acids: CASTAGTGSEQFF. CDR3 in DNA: TGTGCCAGCACCGCTGGGACAGGTAGTGAGCAGTTCTTC.

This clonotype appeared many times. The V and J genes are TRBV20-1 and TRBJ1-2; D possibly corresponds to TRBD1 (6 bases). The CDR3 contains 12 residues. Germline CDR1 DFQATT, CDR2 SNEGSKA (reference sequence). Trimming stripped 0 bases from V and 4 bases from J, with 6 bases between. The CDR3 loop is CSAREGAYGYTF. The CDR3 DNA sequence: TGCAGTGCTAGAGAGGGGGCCTATGGCTACACCTTC.

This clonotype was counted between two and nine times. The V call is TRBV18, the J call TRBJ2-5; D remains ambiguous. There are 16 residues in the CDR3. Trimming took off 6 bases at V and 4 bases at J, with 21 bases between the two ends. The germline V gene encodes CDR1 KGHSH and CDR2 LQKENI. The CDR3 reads CASSLIQVESGETQYF. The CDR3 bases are TGTGCCAGCTCCCTCATCCAGGTGGAGAGTGGAGAGACCCAGTACTTC.

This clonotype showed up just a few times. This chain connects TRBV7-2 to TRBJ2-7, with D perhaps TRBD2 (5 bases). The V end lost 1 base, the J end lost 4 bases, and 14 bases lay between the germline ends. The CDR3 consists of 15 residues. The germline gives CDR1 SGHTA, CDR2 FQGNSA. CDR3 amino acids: CASSLVHPGGYEQYF. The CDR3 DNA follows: TGTGCCAGCAGCTTAGTTCACCCGGGCGGGTACGAGCAGTACTTC.

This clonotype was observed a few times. The CDR3 region has the DNA TGTGCCAACGCGGGACTAGCGGGAAACGAGCAGTACTTC. Translating it yields CANAGLAGNEQYF. The chain is built from TRBV10-3 and TRBJ2-7; TRBD2 matches at 13 bases. Germline CDR1 ENHRY, CDR2 SYGVKD. The CDR3 runs to 13 residues. The V gene end was trimmed by 10 bases and the J gene end by 5 bases; junction bases not matched to a gene: 5.

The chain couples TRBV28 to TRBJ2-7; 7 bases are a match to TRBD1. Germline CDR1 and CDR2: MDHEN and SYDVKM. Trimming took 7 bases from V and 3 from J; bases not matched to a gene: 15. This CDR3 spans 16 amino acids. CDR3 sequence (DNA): TGTGCCAGCAAAACACCGGGACAGAGAAGAAACTACGAGCAGTACTTC. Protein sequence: CASKTPGQRRNYEQYF.